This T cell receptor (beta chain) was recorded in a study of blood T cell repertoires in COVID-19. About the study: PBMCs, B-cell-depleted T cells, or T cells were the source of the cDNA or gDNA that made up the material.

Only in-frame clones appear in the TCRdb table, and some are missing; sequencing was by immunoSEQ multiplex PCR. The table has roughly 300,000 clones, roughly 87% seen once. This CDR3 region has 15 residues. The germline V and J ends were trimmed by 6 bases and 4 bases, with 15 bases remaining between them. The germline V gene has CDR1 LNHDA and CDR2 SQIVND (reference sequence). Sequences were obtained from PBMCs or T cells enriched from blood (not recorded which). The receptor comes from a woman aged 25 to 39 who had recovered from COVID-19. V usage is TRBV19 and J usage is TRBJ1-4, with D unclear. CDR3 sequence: CASRSDFLSNEKLFF. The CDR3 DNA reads TGTGCCAGTAGGTCCGATTTTCTAAGTAATGAAAAACTGTTTTTT.